The 12 T cell receptor beta chains listed next were all sequenced from one sample in a study of monozygotic twins with inflammatory bowel disease. No DNA is given; TCRdb re-called the 5' RACE reads and lists each CDR3 protein once. This table holds some 200,000 distinct CDR3 sequences. Sequences were obtained from blood. These TCRs come from a human donor with ulcerative colitis or Crohn's disease, or a healthy co-twin of an affected twin (not recorded which).

CDR3 loop: CASSRDINTGELFF. V is TRBV7-2 and J is TRBJ2-2; the D gene TCRdb calls, TRBD1, cannot be checked with no DNA. The CDR3 extends over 14 amino acids. Germline-derived CDR1 and CDR2 are SGHTA and FQGNSA. Drawing the rest from reference TRBV7-2 and TRBJ2-2, the complete variable domain is GAGVSQSPSNKVTEKGKDVELRCDPISGHTALYWYRQSLGQGLEFLIYFQGNSAPDKSGLPSDRFSAERTGGSVSTLTIQRTQQEDSAVYLCASSRDINTGELFFGEGSRLTVL.

The genes are TRBV5-6 and TRBJ1-2; TCRdb's D call of TRBD1 is untestable without DNA. The CDR3 is made up of 14 amino acids. Germline-derived CDR1 and CDR2 are SGHDT and YYEEEE. The CDR3 reads CASISDRRNYGYTF.

The J gene is TRBJ2-5, the V gene TRBV7-9. The length of the CDR3 is 15 residues. The V gene's germline CDR1 is SEHNR and CDR2 FQNEAQ (reference sequence). CDR3 region: CASSLYLVLQETQYF. Looking up the rest from reference TRBV7-9 and TRBJ2-5 gives the full variable domain: DTGVSQNPRHKITKRGQNVTFRCDPISEHNRLYWYRQTLGQGPEFLTYFQNEAQLEKSRLLSDRFSAERPKGSFSTLEIQRTEQGDSAMYLCASSLYLVLQETQYFGPGTRLLVL.

The chain is built from TRBV10-3 and TRBJ2-7; TCRdb picks TRBD1, but there is no DNA to check that call. In germline, CDR1 is ENHRY, CDR2 SYGVKD. The CDR3 has 14 residues. This chain's CDR3 is CAIRGQGSSYEQYF.

The chain is built from TRBV3-1 and TRBJ2-6. Germline CDR1 LGHDT, CDR2 YNNKEL (reference sequence). The CDR3 is made up of 15 amino acids. CDR3 loop: CASSQLGSGANVLTF.

The J gene is TRBJ1-2, the V gene TRBV7-2; TCRdb reports TRBD1, a call that lacks DNA to check it against. CDR1 and CDR2 (germline): SGHTA, FQGNSA. This CDR3 spans 14 amino acids. The CDR3 sequence is CASSFRGEGYGYTF.

This chain links TRBV24-1 with TRBJ2-1; TCRdb picks TRBD1, but there is no DNA to check that call. Looked up from germline, CDR1 is KGHDR and CDR2 is SFDVKD. CDR3 size: 13 residues. The CDR3 loop is CATSKGKNNEQFF.

The chain's CDR3 is CASSYGANDGELFF. The chain has TRBV6-6 and TRBJ2-2. This CDR3 is built from 14 residues. The germline V gene has CDR1 MNHNY and CDR2 SVGAGI (reference sequence).

The V and J genes are TRBV4-2 and TRBJ2-3; TCRdb reports TRBD2, a call that lacks DNA to check it against. Germline loops: CDR1 LGHNA, CDR2 YNFKEQ. This CDR3 comprises 18 residues. The CDR3 reads CASSQGLAGGTVTDTQYF.

The chain uses TRBV12-3 or TRBV12-4 and TRBJ2-3; TCRdb's D call of TRBD2 is untestable without DNA. There are 14 residues in the CDR3. CDR3 in amino acids: CASTERGGTDTQYF.

The chain carries TRBV20-1 and TRBJ1-5. The germline gives CDR1 DFQATT, CDR2 SNEGSKA (reference sequence). The length of the CDR3 is 16 residues. CDR3 sequence: CSARDRGWSGNQPQHF.

The chain has TRBV29-1 and TRBJ2-7; the D call from TCRdb, TRBD1, cannot be confirmed without DNA. The germline V gene has CDR1 SQVTM and CDR2 ANQGSEA. This CDR3 has 13 residues. The CDR3: CSVWTGTPYEQYF.